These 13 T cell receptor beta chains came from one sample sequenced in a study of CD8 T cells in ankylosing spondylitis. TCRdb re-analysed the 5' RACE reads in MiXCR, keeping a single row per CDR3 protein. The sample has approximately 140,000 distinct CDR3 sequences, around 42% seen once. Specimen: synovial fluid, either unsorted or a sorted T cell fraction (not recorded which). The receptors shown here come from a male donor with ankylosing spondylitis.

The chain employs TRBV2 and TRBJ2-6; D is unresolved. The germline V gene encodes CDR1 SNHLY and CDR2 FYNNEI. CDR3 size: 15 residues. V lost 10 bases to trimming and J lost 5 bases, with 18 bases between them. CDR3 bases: TGTGCCACCAACCTGGTGGGGTCCTGGGCCAACGTCCTGACTTTC. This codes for CATNLVGSWANVLTF.

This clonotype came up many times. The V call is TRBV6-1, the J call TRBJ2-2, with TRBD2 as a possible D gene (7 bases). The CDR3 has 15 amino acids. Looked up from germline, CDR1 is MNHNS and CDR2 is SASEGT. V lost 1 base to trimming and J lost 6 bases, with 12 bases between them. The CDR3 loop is CASSEEGGSSGELFF. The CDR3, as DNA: TGTGCCAGCAGTGAAGAGGGGGGGTCTTCCGGGGAGCTGTTTTTT.

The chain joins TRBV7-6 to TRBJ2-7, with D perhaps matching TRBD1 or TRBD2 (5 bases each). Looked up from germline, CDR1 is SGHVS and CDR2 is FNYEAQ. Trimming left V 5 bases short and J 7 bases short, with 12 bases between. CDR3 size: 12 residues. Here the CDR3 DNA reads TGTGCCAGCAGCGACGTTTGGGGGGAGCAGTACTTC. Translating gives CASSDVWGEQYF.

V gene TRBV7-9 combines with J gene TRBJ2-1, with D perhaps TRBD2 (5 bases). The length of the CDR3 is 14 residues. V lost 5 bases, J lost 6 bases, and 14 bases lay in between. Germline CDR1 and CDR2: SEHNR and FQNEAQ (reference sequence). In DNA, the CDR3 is TGTGCCAGCAGCCAACTAACTAGTAGCAATGAGCAGTTCTTC. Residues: CASSQLTSSNEQFF.

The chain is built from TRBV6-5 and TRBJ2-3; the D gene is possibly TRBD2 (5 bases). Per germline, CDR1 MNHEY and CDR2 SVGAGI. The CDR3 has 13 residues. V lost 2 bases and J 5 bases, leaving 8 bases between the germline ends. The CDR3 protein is CASSYGRVDTQYF. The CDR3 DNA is TGTGCCAGCAGTTACGGGCGGGTAGATACGCAGTATTTT.

This CDR3 is CASSRGPFRRSSKNIQYF. The CDR3 region has the DNA TGTGCCAGCAGCCGCGGCCCATTTCGGAGGAGCTCCAAAAACATTCAGTACTTC. The rearrangement uses TRBV12-3 or TRBV12-4 and TRBJ2-4; tentatively, D is TRBD2 (5 bases). There are 18 residues in the CDR3. Trimming pared 6 bases from V and 2 bases from J, leaving 23 bases between.

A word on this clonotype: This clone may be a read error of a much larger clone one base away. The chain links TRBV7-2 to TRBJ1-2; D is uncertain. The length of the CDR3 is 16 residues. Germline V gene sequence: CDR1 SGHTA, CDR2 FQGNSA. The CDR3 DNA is TGTGCCAGCAGCTTAGTTGATGGAATACCTCGGTATGGCTACTCCTTC. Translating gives CASSLVDGIPRYGYSF.

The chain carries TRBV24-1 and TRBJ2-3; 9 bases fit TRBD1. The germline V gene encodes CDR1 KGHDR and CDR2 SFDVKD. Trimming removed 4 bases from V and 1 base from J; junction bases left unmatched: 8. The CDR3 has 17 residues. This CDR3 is CATSDWDREKGTDTQYF. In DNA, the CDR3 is TGTGCCACCAGTGACTGGGACAGGGAGAAAGGCACAGATACGCAGTATTTT.

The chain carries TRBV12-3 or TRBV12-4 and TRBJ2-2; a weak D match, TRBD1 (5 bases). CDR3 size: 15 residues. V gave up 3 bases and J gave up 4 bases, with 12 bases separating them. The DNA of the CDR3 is TGTGCCAGCAGTTTTAGGCCAGGGCCCACCGGGGAGCTGTTTTTT. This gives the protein CASSFRPGPTGELFF.

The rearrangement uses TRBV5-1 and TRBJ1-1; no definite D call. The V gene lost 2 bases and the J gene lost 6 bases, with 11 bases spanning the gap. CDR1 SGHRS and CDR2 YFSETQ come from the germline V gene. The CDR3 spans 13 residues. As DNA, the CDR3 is TGCGCCAGCAGCTTTTTGGGGTTCCCTGAAGCTTTCTTT. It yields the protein CASSFLGFPEAFF.

The CDR3 loop reads CATSSHQPPGTAHTDTQYF. The CDR3 DNA is TGTGCCACCAGCAGCCACCAACCCCCAGGGACAGCTCACACAGATACGCAGTATTTT. The chain carries TRBV15 and TRBJ2-3; 7 bases map to TRBD1. V shed 3 bases, J shed 2 bases, and the junction held 17 bases outside the gene matches. The germline CDR1 and CDR2 sequences are LNHNV and YYDKDF (reference sequence). The CDR3 contains 19 residues.

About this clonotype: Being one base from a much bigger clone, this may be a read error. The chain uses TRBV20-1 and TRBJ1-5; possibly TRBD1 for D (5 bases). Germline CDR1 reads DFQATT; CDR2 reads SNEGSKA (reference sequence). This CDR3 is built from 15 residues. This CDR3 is CCATQGNGFDQPQHF. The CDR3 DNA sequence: TGCTGCGCCACCCAGGGTAACGGGTTCGATCAGCCCCAGCATTTT.

Here the CDR3 DNA reads TGCAGCGTTTACGGGACGGCCTCCTACGAGCAGTACTTC. It translates to CSVYGTASYEQYF. This chain connects TRBV29-1 to TRBJ2-7; D possibly uses TRBD1 or TRBD2 (5 bases each). Trimming took off 5 bases at V and 0 bases at J, with 11 bases between the two ends. Germline V gene sequence: CDR1 SQVTM, CDR2 ANQGSEA. CDR3 size: 13 residues.